This passage covers 13 T cell receptor beta chains from one sample sequenced in a study of blood T cell repertoires in COVID-19. The repertoire was sequenced with immunoSEQ multiplex PCR; TCRdb's copy has only in-frame clones and lacks some. The sample has about 410,000 clones, roughly nine tenths seen once. Input material: PBMCs or T cells enriched from blood (not recorded which). These receptors were obtained from a woman in her twenties or thirties who had recovered from COVID-19.

For this clone: The sample contains more than one DNA sequence encoding this CDR3. The chain is built from TRBV7-9 and TRBJ1-1; 8 bases line up with TRBD1. This CDR3 spans 14 amino acids. Per the germline V gene, CDR1 is SEHNR and CDR2 is FQNEAQ (reference sequence). V gave up 5 bases and J gave up 1 base; unmatched junction bases: 3. This chain's CDR3 is CASSRTGGNTEAFF. The CDR3 nucleotides read TGTGCCAGCAGCAGAACAGGGGGGAACACTGAAGCTTTCTTT.

The J gene is TRBJ1-1, the V gene TRBV18; 7 bases agree with TRBD1. The CDR3 is 13 amino acids. Germline V gives CDR1 KGHSH, CDR2 LQKENI. The V gene end was trimmed by 3 bases and the J gene end by 7 bases; junction bases not matched to a gene: 5. CDR3 protein: CASSPSRDSEAFF. CDR3 sequence (DNA): TGTGCCAGCTCACCGTCCCGGGACAGTGAAGCTTTCTTT.

This sequence joins TRBV24-1 and TRBJ2-2; maybe TRBD1 (5 bases). V lost 4 bases, J lost 5 bases, and 10 bases lay in between. The CDR3 has 14 amino acids. CDR1 KGHDR and CDR2 SFDVKD come from the germline V gene. Written as DNA, the CDR3 is TGTGCCACCAGTGAAGGCAGGGAAACCGGGGAGCTGTTTTTT. Translation gives CATSEGRETGELFF.

V gene TRBV30 combines with J gene TRBJ1-5, with D possibly TRBD1 on 6 matching bases. V shed 2 bases and J shed 3 bases, with 8 bases lying between them. This CDR3 region has 13 residues. From germline, CDR1 is GTSNPN and CDR2 SVGIG (reference sequence). CDR3 DNA sequence: TGTGCCTGGAGTTCAGGGGACAATCAGCCCCAGCATTTT. Its translation: CAWSSGDNQPQHF.

The chain uses TRBV10-3 and TRBJ2-7, with D possibly being TRBD2 (6 bases). Trimming removed 0 bases from V and 0 bases from J, with 18 bases in between. In germline, CDR1 is ENHRY, CDR2 SYGVKD. The CDR3 is 18 residues long. The CDR3 reads CAISESGRGSGFSYEQYF. As DNA, the CDR3 is TGTGCCATCAGTGAGTCGGGGCGGGGTAGCGGTTTCTCCTACGAGCAGTACTTC.

The V gene is TRBV27, the J gene TRBJ2-3; 8 bases line up with TRBD2. J gave up 3 bases and V 8 bases, and 19 bases lay outside the gene matches. The CDR3 is 18 amino acids. The germline V gene has CDR1 MNHEY and CDR2 SMNVEV (reference sequence). Here the CDR3 reads CASGKYRGTSGGTDTQYF. CDR3 DNA: TGTGCCAGCGGTAAATATAGGGGTACTAGCGGCGGAACAGATACGCAGTATTTT.

This clone was seen more than once but under ten times. The chain couples TRBV27 to TRBJ2-1; D might be TRBD2 (7 bases). From germline, CDR1 is MNHEY and CDR2 SMNVEV (reference sequence). V was shortened by 2 bases and J by 1 base, with 12 bases between the two germline ends. The CDR3 extends over 16 amino acids. The CDR3 coding sequence is TGTGCCAGCAGTTTAATCGGGGGGCCATCCTACAATGAGCAGTTCTTC. Protein sequence: CASSLIGGPSYNEQFF.

This clone appeared a single time. The rearrangement joins TRBV10-1 to TRBJ2-7; D is possibly TRBD1 (6 bases). Germline V lookup: CDR1 WNHNN, CDR2 SYGVQD (reference sequence). The length of the CDR3 is 14 residues. With 4 bases removed from V and 3 bases from J, the gap between germline ends came to 13 bases. In DNA, the CDR3 is TGCGCCAGCAGTGGGACAGAGCTGATCTACGAGCAGTACTTC. Its translation is CASSGTELIYEQYF.

This rearrangement joins TRBV9 to TRBJ1-2, with 8 bases that match TRBD1. This CDR3 contains 13 residues. Trimming cost V 4 bases and J 14 bases; bases outside gene matches: 13. Germline-derived CDR1 and CDR2 are SGDLS and YYNGEE. The CDR3 sequence: CASSPTGVLKLTF. The CDR3 region has the DNA TGTGCCAGCAGCCCGACAGGGGTCCTTAAGTTGACCTTC. The full variable domain, rest sourced from reference TRBV9 and TRBJ1-2, is DSGVTQTPKHLITATGQRVTLRCSPRSGDLSVYWYQQSLDQGLQFLIQYYNGEERAKGNILERFSAQQFPDLHSELNLSSLELGDSALYFCASSPTGVLKLTFGSGTRLTVV.

The chain is built from TRBV11-2 and TRBJ1-2; 8 bases agree with TRBD1. Trimming took 6 bases from V and 2 from J; bases not matched to a gene: 11. Per germline, CDR1 SGHAT and CDR2 FQNNGV. The length of the CDR3 is 16 residues. This chain's CDR3 is CASRSIRTGRNYGYTF. In nucleotides, the CDR3 is TGTGCCAGCAGATCAATTCGGACAGGGCGCAACTATGGCTACACCTTC.

This sequence joins TRBV5-8 and TRBJ1-1; TRBD1 might be the D (6 bases). Germline V gene lookup returns CDR1 SGHTS and CDR2 YDEGEE. This CDR3 is 13 amino acids long. V dropped 5 bases and J dropped 5 bases, with 13 bases sitting between them. CDR3 DNA sequence: TGTGCCAGCAGGGCGGACAGAAGGACTGAAGCTTTCTTT. This translates into CASRADRRTEAFF.

The chain has TRBV6-4 and TRBJ2-1; D may be TRBD1 (5 bases). Looked up from germline, CDR1 is MRHNA and CDR2 is SNTAGT. The CDR3 consists of 13 residues. The ends were cut back, 2 bases at V and 5 bases at J, with 7 bases in the middle. The CDR3 DNA follows: TGTGCCAGCAGTGACCAGGGAAACAATGAGCAGTTCTTC. Encoded protein: CASSDQGNNEQFF.

This rearrangement joins TRBV12-5 to TRBJ2-7; no firm D call. CDR3 length equals 24 residues. V lost 0 bases and J 2 bases, leaving 38 bases between the germline ends. CDR1 is LGHNT and CDR2 is FRNRAP in the germline V gene. The CDR3 loop is CASGLVDPPGKLRMRLITTYEQYF. In DNA, the CDR3 is TGTGCTAGTGGTTTGGTAGACCCGCCAGGAAAGCTTAGAATGCGATTGATTACAACCTACGAGCAGTACTTC.